This is a list of T cell receptor beta chains from one sample in a study of T-cell memory formation after mild COVID-19. TCRdb itself ran the 5' RACE reads through MiXCR, one entry per CDR3 protein. The sample lists approximately 260,000 distinct CDR3 sequences, 16% occurring once. Sequencing was carried out using PBMCs or a T cell subset sorted from them (not recorded which). These receptors originate from a young man who had mild COVID-19 (a few samples of this study predate the infection). Cell type and time point are not known. The CDR3 runs from the conserved cysteine through the conserved F or W. D genes are given only for firm matches. Clone sizes are given selectively: once, few, many, or a class where the clone is expanded.

v_gene: TRBV7-2; j_gene: TRBJ2-5; abundance: NA; len: 15; d_gene: TRBD1; CDR3nt: TGTGCCAGCAGCACCGGGACAGGGGCGCGAGAGACCCAGTACTTC; CDR3aa: CASSTGTGARETQYF
v_gene: TRBV6-5; j_gene: TRBJ1-2; abundance: NA; len: 17; d_gene: NA; CDR3nt: TGTGCCAGCAGTTACCGCGCTAGGGACACCTTTAACTATGGCTACACCTTC; CDR3aa: CASSYRARDTFNYGYTF
v_gene: TRBV20-1; j_gene: TRBJ2-3; abundance: NA; len: 12; d_gene: NA; CDR3nt: TGCAGTGCTAAGTCCCCGACAGATACGCAGTATTTT; CDR3aa: CSAKSPTDTQYF
v_gene: TRBV6-5; j_gene: TRBJ2-1; abundance: few; len: 14; d_gene: TRBD1; CDR3nt: TGTGCCAGCAGTTACTTGGGACAGTACAATGAGCAGTTCTTC; CDR3aa: CASSYLGQYNEQFF
v_gene: TRBV4-1; j_gene: TRBJ2-7; abundance: NA; len: 16; d_gene: NA; CDR3nt: TGCGCCAGCAGCCAAGACGCCGCCCCGGGGGTCGGGGAGCAGTACTTC; CDR3aa: CASSQDAAPGVGEQYF
v_gene: TRBV7-9; j_gene: TRBJ2-1; abundance: NA; len: 14; d_gene: NA; CDR3nt: TGTGCCAGCAGTATGGAGAGCTCCTACAATGAGCAGTTCTTC; CDR3aa: CASSMESSYNEQFF
v_gene: TRBV28; j_gene: TRBJ2-5; abundance: NA; len: 17; d_gene: NA; CDR3nt: TGTGCCAGCAGTTTCAAGTGGAGGAGCAGACCGCAAGAGACCCAGTACTTC; CDR3aa: CASSFKWRSRPQETQYF
v_gene: TRBV28; j_gene: TRBJ2-5; abundance: NA; len: 14; d_gene: TRBD1; CDR3nt: TGTGCCAGCAGTAAGAGGACAGGGAGGGAGACCCAGTACTTC; CDR3aa: CASSKRTGRETQYF
v_gene: TRBV20-1; j_gene: TRBJ2-5; abundance: NA; len: 12; d_gene: NA; CDR3nt: TGCAGTGCTAGAGAGGCCGGGGAGACCCAGTACTTC; CDR3aa: CSAREAGETQYF
v_gene: TRBV7-9; j_gene: TRBJ2-1; abundance: few; len: 12; d_gene: NA; CDR3nt: TGTGCCAGCAGCTCTGATACCTCGGGGAAGTTCTTC; CDR3aa: CASSSDTSGKFF
v_gene: TRBV3-1; j_gene: TRBJ2-7; abundance: NA; len: 16; d_gene: NA; CDR3nt: TGTGCCAGCAGCCAAGCGGGATGGAGGGACTCCTACGAGCAGTACTTC; CDR3aa: CASSQAGWRDSYEQYF
v_gene: TRBV7-2; j_gene: TRBJ2-2; abundance: NA; len: 15; d_gene: TRBD1; CDR3nt: TGTGCCAGCAGACCCTCCGGGACAGGAACCGGGGAGCTGTTTTTT; CDR3aa: CASRPSGTGTGELFF
v_gene: TRBV10-3; j_gene: TRBJ2-5; abundance: once; len: 18; d_gene: TRBD1; CDR3nt: TGTGCCATCAGTGACCCTCCGGGACAGGACTGGAACCAAGAGACCCAGTACTTC; CDR3aa: CAISDPPGQDWNQETQYF
v_gene: TRBV7-6; j_gene: TRBJ2-5; abundance: few; len: 15; d_gene: TRBD1; CDR3nt: TGTGCCAGCAGCCCATACAGGGGACACGAAGAGACCCAGTACTTC; CDR3aa: CASSPYRGHEETQYF
v_gene: TRBV6-2/TRBV6-3; j_gene: TRBJ2-7; abundance: NA; len: 14; d_gene: NA; CDR3nt: TGTGCCAGCAGTCGCACCGGGACCAACTACGAGCAGTACTTC; CDR3aa: CASSRTGTNYEQYF
v_gene: TRBV12-3/TRBV12-4; j_gene: TRBJ2-3; abundance: NA; len: 14; d_gene: TRBD2; CDR3nt: TGTGCCAGCAGCCCTACTAGCGGCTCAGATACGCAGTATTTT; CDR3aa: CASSPTSGSDTQYF
v_gene: TRBV7-2; j_gene: TRBJ1-2; abundance: once; len: 13; d_gene: NA; CDR3nt: TGTGCCAGCAGCTTACATATGATCTATGGCTACACCTTC; CDR3aa: CASSLHMIYGYTF
v_gene: TRBV4-1; j_gene: TRBJ2-1; abundance: many; len: 15; d_gene: TRBD1; CDR3nt: TGCGCCAGCAGCCCTTCAGGGACAGGGTCGACGAAGCAGTTCTTC; CDR3aa: CASSPSGTGSTKQFF
v_gene: TRBV6-5; j_gene: TRBJ2-3; abundance: few; len: 13; d_gene: NA; CDR3nt: TGTGCCAGCAGGGCCGGGGCCTTAGATACGCAGTATTTT; CDR3aa: CASRAGALDTQYF
v_gene: TRBV7-8; j_gene: TRBJ1-1; abundance: NA; len: 16; d_gene: TRBD1; CDR3nt: TGTGCCAGCAGCTTATGGGACAGGGGTTTGGACACTGAAGCTTTCTTT; CDR3aa: CASSLWDRGLDTEAFF
v_gene: TRBV27; j_gene: TRBJ1-2; abundance: few; len: 11; d_gene: NA; CDR3nt: TGTGCCAGCAGTCGAGGGGATGGCTACACCTTC; CDR3aa: CASSRGDGYTF
v_gene: TRBV28; j_gene: TRBJ1-5; abundance: few; len: 16; d_gene: NA; CDR3nt: TGTGCCAGCAGTCCTTTCCCGACAATGAGCAATCAGCCCCAGCATTTT; CDR3aa: CASSPFPTMSNQPQHF
v_gene: TRBV5-1; j_gene: TRBJ1-1; abundance: few; len: 16; d_gene: TRBD1; CDR3nt: TGCGCCAGTGCAGCCTCAGGGGGCTATGGGGACACTGAAGCTTTCTTT; CDR3aa: CASAASGGYGDTEAFF
v_gene: TRBV29-1; j_gene: TRBJ1-2; abundance: NA; len: 13; d_gene: NA; CDR3nt: TGCAGCGTTGAAGATGGAACGTGGGATGGCTACACCTTC; CDR3aa: CSVEDGTWDGYTF